These 27 T cell receptor beta chains were sequenced from one sample in a study of PD-L1 blockade in urothelial cancer. Sequenced by immunoSEQ multiplex PCR; TCRdb stores in-frame clones only, minus some. This repertoire shows some 25,000 clones, 84% found once; its top ten account for 8% to 10%. This sample comprised PBMCs, obtained around atezolizumab (anti-PD-L1) treatment. The receptors originated from a man in his sixties or seventies with urothelial cancer.

The CDR3 DNA reads TGTGCCTGGAGTGTAACACCCGACTGGGAGCAGTACTTC. It encodes CAWSVTPDWEQYF. The chain joins TRBV30 to TRBJ2-7, with no clear D. Germline loops: CDR1 GTSNPN, CDR2 SVGIG (reference sequence). This CDR3 is 13 amino acids long. V lost 0 bases to trimming and J lost 7 bases, with 13 bases between them. Complete variable domain (other parts from reference TRBV30 and TRBJ2-7): SQTIHQWPATLVQPVGSPLSLECTVEGTSNPNLYWYRQAAGRGLQLLFYSVGIGQISSEVPQNLSASRPQDRQFILSSKKLLLSDSGFYLCAWSVTPDWEQYFGPGTRLTVT.

This rearrangement joins TRBV4-1 to TRBJ2-7, with TRBD2 matching over 13 bases. Looked up from germline, CDR1 is MGHRA and CDR2 is YSYEKL. The ends lost 2 bases at V and 7 bases at J; junction bases unmatched: 11. CDR3 length equals 17 residues. The CDR3 nucleotides are TGCGCCAGCAGCCAACTTTTAGGACTAGCGGGAGCAGGGGAGCAGTACTTC. Amino acids: CASSQLLGLAGAGEQYF.

The V call is TRBV18, the J call TRBJ2-1, with TRBD2 matching over 12 bases. Losses at the gene ends were 3 bases for V and 6 bases for J; bases not matched to a gene: 9. CDR1 is KGHSH and CDR2 is LQKENI in the germline V gene. This CDR3 has 17 residues. Written as DNA, the CDR3 is TGTGCCAGCTCACCCCTACCCGGGACTAGCGGGCTCAATGAGCAGTTCTTC. Its translation: CASSPLPGTSGLNEQFF. Full variable domain (rest looked up from reference TRBV18 and TRBJ2-1): NAGVMQNPRHLVRRRGQEARLRCSPMKGHSHVYWYRQLPEEGLKFMVYLQKENIIDESGMPKERFSAEFPKEGPSILRIQQVVRGDSAAYFCASSPLPGTSGLNEQFFGPGTRLTVL.

A single count supports this clone. This rearrangement joins TRBV19 to TRBJ2-2, with D possibly TRBD1 on 6 matching bases. Deletions cut 5 bases from V and 0 bases from J, with 13 bases between. This CDR3 has 16 residues. Germline CDR1 and CDR2: LNHDA and SQIVND (reference sequence). The CDR3 here is CASSHADRPNTGELFF. For the CDR3, the DNA is TGTGCCAGTAGTCACGCGGACAGACCGAACACCGGGGAGCTGTTTTTT.

The chain links TRBV19 to TRBJ2-6, with TRBD1 matching 7 bases. V lost 3 bases and J lost 2; bases outside the gene matches: 10. The CDR3 length is 18 residues. Germline V gene lookup returns CDR1 LNHDA and CDR2 SQIVND (reference sequence). This chain's CDR3 is CASSMRSGGRAGANVLTF. The CDR3 region has the DNA TGTGCCAGTAGTATGCGGTCAGGGGGTAGGGCTGGGGCCAACGTCCTGACTTTC.

V is TRBV10-3 and J is TRBJ2-3; 12 bases line up with TRBD2. V was clipped by 6 bases and J by 15 bases; unmatched bases: 7. From germline, CDR1 is ENHRY and CDR2 SYGVKD. The CDR3 sequence is 12 residues long. This CDR3 is CAISSTSGSPYF. CDR3 nucleotides: TGTGCCATCAGCTCGACTAGCGGGAGTCCCTATTTT.

This chain joins TRBV9 and TRBJ1-2; the D gene is possibly TRBD1 (5 bases). The CDR3 covers 15 residues. Germline assignment: CDR1 SGDLS and CDR2 YYNGEE. V was cut by 0 bases and J by 3 bases, with 12 bases left in between. This chain's CDR3 is CASSVVGGGDYGYTF. In DNA form, the CDR3 reads TGTGCCAGCAGCGTAGTTGGGGGGGGTGACTATGGCTACACCTTC. Complete variable domain (other parts from reference TRBV9 and TRBJ1-2): DSGVTQTPKHLITATGQRVTLRCSPRSGDLSVYWYQQSLDQGLQFLIQYYNGEERAKGNILERFSAQQFPDLHSELNLSSLELGDSALYFCASSVVGGGDYGYTFGSGTRLTVV.

This chain connects TRBV11-2 to TRBJ2-7, with D perhaps matching TRBD2 (7 bases). V was clipped by 1 base and J by 4 bases, with 23 bases between them. This CDR3 is built from 18 residues. The germline V gene has CDR1 SGHAT and CDR2 FQNNGV. CDR3 nucleotides: TGTGCCAGCAGCTTAGGTTTTGTCGGCCCGGGGGGCGGATACGAGCAGTACTTC. It specifies CASSLGFVGPGGGYEQYF.

The V call is TRBV6-5, the J call TRBJ2-7; 9 bases match TRBD1. V lost 6 bases and J lost 3; bases outside the gene matches: 9. The V gene's germline CDR1 is MNHEY and CDR2 SVGAGI. This CDR3 is 15 amino acids long. CDR3 region: CASSREPGQGYEQYF. Here the CDR3 DNA reads TGTGCCAGCAGCCGCGAGCCGGGACAGGGCTACGAGCAGTACTTC.

The V call is TRBV21-1, the J call TRBJ2-5; the table's D call of TRBD1 was not tested on the DNA. TRBV21-1 has pseudogene status. The CDR3 length is 14 residues. This chain's CDR3 is CASSNKPVQETQYF. The CDR3 coding sequence is TGTGCCAGCAGCAATAAACCAGTTCAAGAGACCCAGTACTTC.

This clone was counted once. V usage is TRBV10-3 and J usage is TRBJ1-1; a possible D gene is TRBD1 (5 bases). The CDR3 sequence is 15 residues long. Germline V gene lookup returns CDR1 ENHRY and CDR2 SYGVKD. V was shortened by 4 bases and J by 0 bases, with 12 bases between the two germline ends. The CDR3 DNA reads TGTGCCATCAGTGGGGGGGATTTACTGAACACTGAAGCTTTCTTT. Translating it yields CAISGGDLLNTEAFF.

V usage is TRBV2 and J usage is TRBJ1-1, with 7 nucleotides matching TRBD1. The germline V gene encodes CDR1 SNHLY and CDR2 FYNNEI. J was trimmed by 2 bases and V by 6 bases; bases with no gene match: 3. The CDR3 consists of 13 residues. The CDR3 DNA reads as TGTGCCAGCAGCACAGGGGTCAACACTGAAGCTTTCTTT. Its translation: CASSTGVNTEAFF.

This clone was seen only a few times. The chain is built from TRBV2 and TRBJ2-7; TRBD2 matches at 9 bases. Per germline, CDR1 SNHLY and CDR2 FYNNEI. The CDR3 spans 15 residues. V was pared by 6 bases and J by 6 bases, with 12 bases of the junction left unmatched. CDR3 bases: TGTGCCAGCAGGGCCGGGACTAGCACTGATCGCGAGCAGTACTTC. Residues: CASRAGTSTDREQYF. The variable domain in full, with the rest retrieved from reference TRBV2 and TRBJ2-7, is EPEVTQTPSHQVTQMGQEVILRCVPISNHLYFYWYRQILGQKVEFLVSFYNNEISEKSEIFDDQFSVERPDGSNFTLKIRSTKLEDSAMYFCASRAGTSTDREQYFGPGTRLTVT.

This clone was seen a handful of times. The chain is built from TRBV9 and TRBJ2-7; possible D gene TRBD2, 6 bases. The germline V and J ends were trimmed by 5 bases and 7 bases, with 13 bases remaining between them. CDR1 is SGDLS and CDR2 is YYNGEE in the germline V gene. The CDR3 covers 12 residues. CDR3 nucleotide sequence: TGTGCCAGCAGTCGGGACCGGGGGGAGCAGTACTTC. Protein product: CASSRDRGEQYF.

This rearrangement joins TRBV27 to TRBJ1-2; D is perhaps TRBD1 (5 bases). This CDR3 contains 15 residues. Trimming removed 5 bases at V and 4 bases at J, with 17 bases between. In germline, CDR1 is MNHEY, CDR2 SMNVEV (reference sequence). In DNA form, the CDR3 reads TGTGCCAGCAGTCCCGGGAGGGGATTCTCCTATGGCTACACCTTC. Translated: CASSPGRGFSYGYTF.

This clone appeared once. The V gene is TRBV15, the J gene TRBJ2-7; TRBD1 aligns across 10 bases. The CDR3 totals 17 residues. V lost 0 bases, J lost 4 bases, and 9 bases stayed unmatched. CDR1 LNHNV and CDR2 YYDKDF come from the germline V gene (reference sequence). The CDR3 bases are TGTGCCACCAGCAGAGATCGGGGGAGGGGACAGGGGTACGAGCAGTACTTC. This gives the protein CATSRDRGRGQGYEQYF. Supplemented by reference TRBV15 and TRBJ2-7, the full variable domain reads DAMVIQNPRYQVTQFGKPVTLSCSQTLNHNVMYWYQQKSSQAPKLLFHYYDKDFNNEADTPDNFQSRRPNTSFCFLDIRSPGLGDTAMYLCATSRDRGRGQGYEQYFGPGTRLTVT.

This sequence joins TRBV6-4 and TRBJ1-1; 8 nucleotides line up with TRBD1. The CDR3 is 13 residues long. Germline V gives CDR1 MRHNA, CDR2 SNTAGT. Trimming took 5 bases from V and 3 from J; bases not matched to a gene: 2. As DNA, the CDR3 is TGTGCCAGCAGTATGACAGGGGACACTGAAGCTTTCTTT. This encodes CASSMTGDTEAFF.

The chain carries TRBV5-1 and TRBJ1-3; perhaps TRBD1 as D (6 bases). The germline CDR1 and CDR2 sequences are SGHRS and YFSETQ. CDR3 length: 17 residues. V shed 1 base and J shed 0 bases, with 14 bases lying between them. Here the CDR3 DNA reads TGCGCCAGCAGCTTGACCGGACAGACCAACTCTGGAAACACCATATATTTT. It translates to CASSLTGQTNSGNTIYF.

V gene TRBV7-6 combines with J gene TRBJ2-7, with D possibly matching TRBD1 (6 bases). The V gene lost 0 bases and the J gene lost 3 bases, with 18 bases spanning the gap. The CDR3 has 17 residues. Germline-derived CDR1 and CDR2 are SGHVS and FNYEAQ. The CDR3 protein is CASSLALTGKISYEQYF. The CDR3 DNA follows: TGTGCCAGCAGCTTAGCGCTCACAGGGAAGATAAGCTACGAGCAGTACTTC. The whole variable domain, filled in from reference TRBV7-6 and TRBJ2-7, reads GAGVSQSPRYKVTKRGQDVALRCDPISGHVSLYWYRQALGQGPEFLTYFNYEAQQDKSGLPNDRFSAERPEGSISTLTIQRTEQRDSAMYRCASSLALTGKISYEQYFGPGTRLTVT.

This clone appeared once. The V and J genes are TRBV2 and TRBJ2-4; D call uncertain. The germline gives CDR1 SNHLY, CDR2 FYNNEI. Trimming left V 6 bases short and J 1 base short, with 10 bases between. The CDR3 length is 14 residues. The CDR3 reads CASSSREAKNIQYF. The CDR3 coding sequence is TGTGCCAGCAGCTCGAGAGAGGCCAAAAACATTCAGTACTTC.

The J gene is TRBJ2-7, the V gene TRBV7-2, with 8 bases lining up with TRBD1. Per the germline V gene, CDR1 is SGHTA and CDR2 is FQGNSA. Trimming removed 5 bases from V and 3 bases from J; junction bases left unmatched: 15. This CDR3 is built from 17 residues. In DNA form, the CDR3 reads TGTGCCAGCAGCCCCACCGCGGTCAGGGGGCGGCTCTACGAGCAGTACTTC. Translation gives CASSPTAVRGRLYEQYF.

V gene TRBV19 combines with J gene TRBJ2-5; the match to TRBD1 covers 7 bases. The V gene end was trimmed by 4 bases and the J gene end by 7 bases; junction bases not matched to a gene: 6. Germline V gives CDR1 LNHDA, CDR2 SQIVND (reference sequence). There are 13 residues in the CDR3. CDR3 region: CASSRAGGVTQYF. The CDR3 region has the DNA TGTGCCAGTAGTAGGGCAGGGGGAGTGACCCAGTACTTC.

A single count supports this clone. The genes are TRBV28 and TRBJ2-7; maybe TRBD1 (6 bases). CDR1 and CDR2 from the germline V gene are MDHEN and SYDVKM. Trimming took off 6 bases at V and 1 base at J, with 10 bases between the two ends. The CDR3 spans 13 residues. CDR3 DNA sequence: TGTGCCAGCAGGACGACAGGTTCCTACGAGCAGTACTTC. Translated: CASRTTGSYEQYF.

Only one count was recorded for this clone. The rearrangement links TRBV10-1 to TRBJ2-3; TRBD1 matches at 7 bases. The germline CDR1 and CDR2 sequences are WNHNN and SYGVQD (reference sequence). This CDR3 is built from 15 residues. Losses at the gene ends were 3 bases for V and 4 bases for J; bases not matched to a gene: 7. CDR3 region: CASSDKGASPDTQYF. The DNA of the CDR3 is TGCGCCAGCAGTGATAAGGGGGCGAGTCCAGATACGCAGTATTTT.

This clone was counted a few times. The gene calls are TRBV5-6 and TRBJ2-1; 8 bases map to TRBD1. Germline CDR1 and CDR2: SGHDT and YYEEEE. CDR3 size: 15 residues. V dropped 4 bases and J dropped 2; count of bases not matched to a gene: 5. This CDR3 is CASSHRTGPYNEQFF. The CDR3, as DNA: TGTGCCAGCAGCCACAGGACAGGGCCCTACAATGAGCAGTTCTTC.

The chain has TRBV5-5 and TRBJ1-5; the match to TRBD1 covers 7 bases. Germline assignment: CDR1 SGHKS and CDR2 YYEKEE (reference sequence). The CDR3 has 15 amino acids. V trimming: 0 bases; J trimming: 6 bases; junction bases outside the gene matches: 6. CDR3 sequence: CASSLAQGFGQPQHF. CDR3 in DNA: TGTGCCAGCAGCTTGGCACAGGGGTTTGGTCAGCCCCAGCATTTT.

The chain joins TRBV10-3 to TRBJ2-7, with 7 bases identical to TRBD2. J gave up 3 bases and V 0 bases, and 8 bases lay outside the gene matches. Germline V CDR1 and CDR2: ENHRY, SYGVKD. CDR3 length: 16 residues. The CDR3 DNA sequence: TGTGCCATCAGTGAGTCGTTAGCGGGCCGAGTCTACGAGCAGTACTTC. Protein product: CAISESLAGRVYEQYF.